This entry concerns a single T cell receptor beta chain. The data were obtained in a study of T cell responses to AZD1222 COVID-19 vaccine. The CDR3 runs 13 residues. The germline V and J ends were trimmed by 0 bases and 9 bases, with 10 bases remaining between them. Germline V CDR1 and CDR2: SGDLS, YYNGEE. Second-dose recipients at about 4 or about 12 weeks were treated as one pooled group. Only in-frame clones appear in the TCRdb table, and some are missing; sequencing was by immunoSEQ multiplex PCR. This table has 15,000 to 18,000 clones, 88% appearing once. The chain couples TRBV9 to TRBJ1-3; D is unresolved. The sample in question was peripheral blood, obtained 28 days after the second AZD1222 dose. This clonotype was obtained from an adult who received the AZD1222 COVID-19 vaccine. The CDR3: CASSVATRSTIYF. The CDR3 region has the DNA TGTGCCAGCAGCGTAGCGACCAGGAGCACCATATATTTT.